A single sample gave rise to the 31 T cell receptor beta chains below, sequenced in a study of control samples from healthy donors and cancer patients. The protocol was immunoSEQ multiplex PCR, while the TCRdb copy is restricted to in-frame clones and leaves out a portion. The sample contains about 140,000 clones, around nine tenths of which appear only once. Sequencing was carried out using blood. The receptors come from a woman aged 30 to 39 in good health.

J is TRBJ2-3 and V is TRBV7-2; D is perhaps TRBD1 or TRBD2 (5 bases each). Trimming took 3 bases from V and 2 from J, leaving 12 bases between them. In germline, CDR1 is SGHTA, CDR2 FQGNSA. This CDR3 spans 15 amino acids. This chain's CDR3 is CASSLGPPDTDTQYF. CDR3 DNA sequence: TGTGCCAGCAGCTTGGGACCTCCGGACACAGATACGCAGTATTTT.

This clone was seen a single time. This chain connects TRBV2 to TRBJ1-6, with D unclear. Between the trimmed V and J ends, which lost 6 bases and 0 bases, there was a span of 9 bases. Germline-derived CDR1 and CDR2 are SNHLY and FYNNEI. This CDR3 contains 15 residues. CDR3 loop: CASSPLSSYNSPLHF. In DNA form, the CDR3 reads TGTGCCAGCAGCCCCCTAAGCTCCTATAATTCACCCCTCCACTTT.

This clone was seen a few times. The chain combines TRBV29-1 with TRBJ1-2, with 8 bases identical to TRBD1. With V trimmed by 4 bases and J by 8 bases, 6 bases remained unmatched. Germline CDR1 is SQVTM and CDR2 is ANQGSEA. This CDR3 is 12 amino acids long. This CDR3 is CSVAADRVGYTF. In DNA, the CDR3 is TGCAGCGTTGCTGCGGACAGGGTCGGCTACACCTTC.

The chain couples TRBV7-2 to TRBJ2-4; no clear D. This CDR3 is 13 amino acids long. V gave up 4 bases and J gave up 10 bases, with 14 bases separating them. Germline V gene data show CDR1 as SGHTA and CDR2 as FQGNSA. The CDR3 is CASSSPAPRIQYF. As DNA, the CDR3 is TGTGCCAGCAGCTCCCCCGCCCCCCGTATTCAGTACTTC. Using reference TRBV7-2 and TRBJ2-4 for the parts outside the CDR3, the full variable domain is GAGVSQSPSNKVTEKGKDVELRCDPISGHTALYWYRQSLGQGLEFLIYFQGNSAPDKSGLPSDRFSAERTGGSVSTLTIQRTQQEDSAVYLCASSSPAPRIQYFGAGTRLSVL.

This rearrangement joins TRBV9 to TRBJ2-1; 9 nucleotides agree with TRBD2. J was trimmed by 10 bases and V by 2 bases; bases with no gene match: 10. This CDR3 has 15 residues. Germline V gene data show CDR1 as SGDLS and CDR2 as YYNGEE. DNA for the CDR3: TGTGCCAGCAGCGTTCCTAGCGGGATTGGATTAGAGCAGTTCTTC. Its translation is CASSVPSGIGLEQFF.

This clone appeared a few times. This chain uses TRBV5-1 with TRBJ1-3, with 10 bases matching TRBD1. The J segment lost 8 bases and the V segment lost 5 bases, leaving 13 bases of the junction unmatched. Germline V gene sequence: CDR1 SGHRS, CDR2 YFSETQ. The CDR3 runs to 16 residues. The CDR3 coding sequence is TGCGCCAGCAGTTTCGCGACAGGGGGCGCGAAAGACACCATATATTTT. Its translation: CASSFATGGAKDTIYF.

V usage is TRBV11-1 and J usage is TRBJ1-1; 7 bases fit TRBD1. Germline lookup yields CDR1 SGHAT and CDR2 FQDESV (reference sequence). Trimming removed 2 bases from V and 3 bases from J; junction bases left unmatched: 3. The CDR3 is 14 amino acids. The DNA for the CDR3 is TGTGCCAGCAGCTTATCCGGGACAGACACTGAAGCTTTCTTT. Residues: CASSLSGTDTEAFF.

V and J are TRBV19 and TRBJ2-5; maybe TRBD1 (5 bases). The germline V gene encodes CDR1 LNHDA and CDR2 SQIVND (reference sequence). V lost 9 bases, J lost 3 bases, and 23 bases lay in between. CDR3 size: 16 residues. The CDR3 region is CASQKRVGQGEETQYF. The CDR3 DNA sequence: TGTGCCAGCCAAAAAAGGGTCGGGCAGGGCGAAGAGACCCAGTACTTC.

The V call is TRBV5-1, the J call TRBJ2-1; TRBD1 might be the D (6 bases). V shed 4 bases and J shed 4 bases, with 18 bases lying between them. The CDR3 contains 16 residues. Germline V gene data show CDR1 as SGHRS and CDR2 as YFSETQ. CDR3 DNA: TGCGCCAGCAGCCCCCAATCTCAGGGGCGGTACAATGAGCAGTTCTTC. Protein: CASSPQSQGRYNEQFF.

The rearrangement links TRBV10-3 to TRBJ1-4; TRBD1 matches at 8 bases. Germline trimming cut 4 bases from V and 7 bases from J; bases unmatched to any gene: 5. CDR1 is ENHRY, CDR2 SYGVKD, per germline. This CDR3 comprises 14 residues. The CDR3 DNA sequence: TGTGCCATCAGTGGGGACAGGAGCAGTGAAAAACTGTTTTTT. Its protein product is CAISGDRSSEKLFF.

This clone was seen once. The chain joins TRBV2 to TRBJ2-3; 14 bases match TRBD2. Germline-derived CDR1 and CDR2 are SNHLY and FYNNEI. V lost 8 bases to trimming and J lost 3 bases; unmatched junction nucleotides: 19. The CDR3 sequence is 20 residues long. Written as DNA, the CDR3 is TGTGCCAGCCTAGAAACGCTCGGGACTAGCGGGAGTCCTGGTACAGATACGCAGTATTTT. Its translation: CASLETLGTSGSPGTDTQYF.

The chain carries TRBV5-1 and TRBJ2-7, with 8 positions matching TRBD1. The CDR3 totals 14 residues. The V and J ends lost 2 bases and 3 bases, in that order; junction bases with no gene match: 4. Germline V CDR1 and CDR2: SGHRS, YFSETQ. CDR3 bases: TGCGCCAGCAGCTTTATAGGACAGGGCTACGAGCAGTACTTC. Translation: CASSFIGQGYEQYF. Looking up the rest from reference TRBV5-1 and TRBJ2-7 gives the full variable domain: KAGVTQTPRYLIKTRGQQVTLSCSPISGHRSVSWYQQTPGQGLQFLFEYFSETQRNKGNFPGRFSGRQFSNSRSEMNVSTLELGDSALYLCASSFIGQGYEQYFGPGTRLTVT.

This clone was recorded a few times. The V gene is TRBV27, the J gene TRBJ1-5; a weak D match, TRBD1 (6 bases). The CDR3 length is 17 residues. V gave up 7 bases and J gave up 3 bases, with 22 bases separating them. CDR1 is MNHEY and CDR2 is SMNVEV in the germline V gene (reference sequence). DNA for the CDR3: TGTGCCAGCAACCGCCCCGGCAGGGGCCGAGTCAATCAGCCCCAGCATTTT. It codes for CASNRPGRGRVNQPQHF.

The rearrangement links TRBV3-1 (or the pseudogene TRBV3-2) to TRBJ1-5, with TRBD1 matching 7 bases. Per the germline V gene, CDR1 is LGHDT and CDR2 is YNNKEL (reference sequence). After removal of 4 bases from V and 3 bases from J, the junction contained 3 bases not matched to a gene. This CDR3 has 14 residues. The CDR3 here is CASSPQGYNQPQHF. As DNA, the CDR3 is TGTGCCAGCAGCCCACAGGGGTACAATCAGCCCCAGCATTTT.

The chain joins TRBV18 to TRBJ1-1; 9 bases fit TRBD1. CDR1 is KGHSH and CDR2 is LQKENI in the germline V gene. V lost 1 base, J lost 5 bases, and 5 bases stayed unmatched. This CDR3 has 15 amino acids. For the CDR3, the DNA is TGTGCCAGCTCACCACGCCGGGACAGGGAAACTGAAGCTTTCTTT. It translates to CASSPRRDRETEAFF.

The chain combines TRBV20-1 with TRBJ2-1; tentatively, D is TRBD2 (6 bases). Between the trimmed V and J ends, which lost 3 bases and 6 bases, there was a span of 21 bases. The CDR3 spans 16 residues. Germline V CDR1 and CDR2: DFQATT, SNEGSKA (reference sequence). CDR3 sequence reads: CSASIIGRDPANEQFF. As DNA, the CDR3 is TGCAGTGCTAGTATAATCGGGCGGGACCCCGCCAATGAGCAGTTCTTC.

This clone showed up just a few times. This rearrangement joins TRBV11-2 to TRBJ1-4, with TRBD1 matching over 8 bases. V shed 7 bases, J shed 8 bases, and the junction held 9 bases outside the gene matches. The CDR3 extends over 14 amino acids. Looked up from germline, CDR1 is SGHAT and CDR2 is FQNNGV. The CDR3 nucleotides are TGTGCCAGCATCCAACAGGGGGTGTGGGAAAAACTGTTTTTT. Amino acid sequence: CASIQQGVWEKLFF.

J is TRBJ2-5 and V is TRBV6-6; D is unresolved. V was cut by 2 bases and J by 2 bases, with 3 bases left in between. This CDR3 comprises 12 residues. The germline gives CDR1 MNHNY, CDR2 SVGAGI (reference sequence). This chain's CDR3 is CASSYPQETQYF. The CDR3, as DNA: TGTGCCAGCAGTTACCCACAAGAGACCCAGTACTTC.

The rearrangement uses TRBV25-1 and TRBJ1-2, with a weak D call TRBD1 (5 bases). The V gene lost 1 base and the J gene lost 3 bases, with 9 bases spanning the gap. The CDR3 extends over 14 amino acids. Germline CDR1 and CDR2: MGHDK and SYGVNS. Written as DNA, the CDR3 is TGTGCCAGCAGTGAATGGGGGGTCGACTATGGCTACACCTTC. This translates into CASSEWGVDYGYTF.

As to this clone: One end of the junction fails to match germline, which may point to a read error. This sequence joins TRBV7-7 and TRBJ2-5; D possibly corresponds to TRBD2 (5 bases). Germline V gene sequence: CDR1 SSHAT, CDR2 FNYEAQ (reference sequence). This CDR3 is 15 amino acids long. CDR3 sequence reads: CASSLGGTSQETQYF. Here the CDR3 DNA reads TGTGCTAGCAGCTTAGGAGGTACTTCCCAAGAGACCCAGTACTTC.

The chain links TRBV4-1 to TRBJ1-5; D may be TRBD1 (6 bases). CDR3 length: 17 residues. Germline values: CDR1 MGHRA, CDR2 YSYEKL. V gave up 1 base and J gave up 0 bases, with 13 bases separating them. The CDR3 sequence is CASSQGQGLYSNQPQHF. CDR3 DNA: TGCGCCAGCAGCCAAGGGCAGGGGCTGTATAGCAATCAGCCCCAGCATTTT.

The J gene is TRBJ2-1, the V gene TRBV18; a possible D gene is TRBD1 (6 bases). CDR3 size: 15 residues. Germline CDR1 reads KGHSH; CDR2 reads LQKENI. The V and J ends lost 5 bases and 4 bases respectively, with 15 bases between them. This CDR3 reads CASSNTTGQYNEQFF. As DNA, the CDR3 is TGTGCCAGCTCAAATACGACCGGACAGTACAATGAGCAGTTCTTC.

The CDR3 protein is CASSLDSGGHETQYF. CDR3 bases: TGTGCCAGCAGCTTAGATTCAGGGGGACATGAGACCCAGTACTTC. This chain uses TRBV11-3 with TRBJ2-5; 7 positions match TRBD1. V gave up 0 bases and J gave up 5 bases; unmatched junction bases: 6. The CDR3 covers 15 residues. The germline V gene encodes CDR1 SGHNT and CDR2 YENEEA.

This clone has just one count. The chain recombines TRBV6-6 with TRBJ2-2; 8 bases are shared with TRBD2. With V trimmed by 6 bases and J by 5 bases, 20 bases remained unmatched. CDR1 is MNHNY and CDR2 is SVGAGI in the germline V gene (reference sequence). CDR3 length: 19 amino acids. The CDR3 nucleotides read TGTGCCAGCAGCTCACCGGGCCGAGGACTAGCATTAGGGACCGGGGAGCTGTTTTTT. Translated, it gives CASSSPGRGLALGTGELFF.

V is TRBV6-1 and J is TRBJ1-4; tentatively, D is TRBD1 (5 bases). The CDR3 has 15 amino acids. Looked up from germline, CDR1 is MNHNS and CDR2 is SASEGT. Trimming stripped 2 bases from V and 0 bases from J, with 7 bases between. The CDR3: CASSEQGPTNEKLFF. In nucleotides, the CDR3 is TGTGCCAGCAGTGAACAGGGACCAACTAATGAAAAACTGTTTTTT.

J is TRBJ2-1 and V is TRBV3-1 (or the pseudogene TRBV3-2); tentatively, D is TRBD2 (6 bases). The CDR3 has 16 residues. V dropped 6 bases and J dropped 5 bases, with 20 bases sitting between them. Germline CDR1 LGHDT, CDR2 YNNKEL (reference sequence). CDR3 protein: CASSPRGGRMDNEQFF. CDR3 bases: TGTGCCAGCAGTCCGAGGGGAGGCCGGATGGACAATGAGCAGTTCTTC.

The rearrangement uses TRBV5-1 and TRBJ1-6, with 7 bases matching TRBD1. Losses at the gene ends were 3 bases for V and 7 bases for J; bases not matched to a gene: 7. The CDR3 is made up of 15 amino acids. Germline CDR1 SGHRS, CDR2 YFSETQ. The CDR3 nucleotides read TGCGCCAGCAGCTATGGGACAGCCGAGAATTCACCCCTCCACTTT. Encoded protein: CASSYGTAENSPLHF.

The genes are TRBV30 and TRBJ1-6; possible D gene TRBD1, 5 bases. Germline V gives CDR1 GTSNPN, CDR2 SVGIG (reference sequence). With 1 base removed from V and 9 bases from J, the gap between germline ends came to 16 bases. The length of the CDR3 is 15 residues. This CDR3 reads CAWSEGVGTGSPLHF. In DNA, the CDR3 is TGTGCCTGGAGTGAAGGGGTAGGGACCGGTTCACCCCTCCACTTT. Drawing the rest from reference TRBV30 and TRBJ1-6, the complete variable domain is SQTIHQWPATLVQPVGSPLSLECTVEGTSNPNLYWYRQAAGRGLQLLFYSVGIGQISSEVPQNLSASRPQDRQFILSSKKLLLSDSGFYLCAWSEGVGTGSPLHFGNGTRLTVT.

The CDR3 sequence is CASSLGWSDTAWGTEAFF. The CDR3 DNA reads as TGTGCCAGCAGCTTAGGGTGGTCGGACACGGCTTGGGGTACTGAAGCTTTCTTT. This chain joins TRBV11-2 and TRBJ1-1; D may be TRBD1 (5 bases). V lost 1 base to trimming and J lost 5 bases, with 23 bases between them. The CDR3 spans 18 residues. CDR1 is SGHAT and CDR2 is FQNNGV in the germline V gene.

This clone was seen only once. This sample also contains other DNA sequences that code for the same CDR3. V and J are TRBV5-6 and TRBJ1-5; the D gene is possibly TRBD1 (5 bases). Germline assignment: CDR1 SGHDT and CDR2 YYEEEE. This CDR3 is built from 14 residues. The germline V and J ends were trimmed by 3 bases and 2 bases, with 9 bases remaining between them. The DNA of the CDR3 is TGTGCCAGCAGCTACGGGACCGGCAATCAGCCCCAGCATTTT. Protein product: CASSYGTGNQPQHF.

This chain joins TRBV24-1 and TRBJ1-2, with 7 bases that match TRBD1. The CDR3 loop spans 14 amino acids. Germline CDR1 KGHDR, CDR2 SFDVKD. The V segment lost 3 bases and the J segment 5 bases; nucleotides outside the gene matches: 5. CDR3 nucleotides: TGTGCCACCAGTGATAGGGACAGCTTGTATGGCTACACCTTC. The encoded protein is CATSDRDSLYGYTF.